The clone carrying this T cell receptor (beta chain) was counted many times. The data were taken from a study of T cells in Graves' hyperthyroidism and ophthalmopathy. Ophthalmopathy patients had moderate-to-severe active disease, CAS ≥3, NOSPECS ≥4, and disease duration under 3 months. Exclusion of a patient resulted from uncontrolled infection, other autoimmune disease, pregnancy or lactation. Amplification targeted TCR beta CDR3 regions from RNA transcripts. A first-round RT-PCR of the TCR CDR3 used the HTBI primer set. MiXCR, applied by TCRdb to the multiplex PCR reads, yields one record per CDR3 protein. The table has about 380,000 distinct CDR3 sequences, less than 20% seen once. V was clipped by 5 bases and J by 5 bases; unmatched bases: 8. There are 14 residues in the CDR3. CDR1 and CDR2 (germline): SEHNR, FQNEAQ (reference sequence).

The receptor comes from a man aged 18 to 29 with Graves' ophthalmopathy. This chain connects TRBV7-9 to TRBJ1-1; TRBD1 matches 7 bases. Sequences were obtained from blood. The CDR3 here is CASSRVGGWTEAFF. The CDR3 DNA sequence: TGTGCCAGCAGCCGAGTAGGGGGCTGGACTGAAGCTTTCTTT.